One and the same sample provided the 24 T cell receptor beta chains below, sequenced in a study of T cells expressing NK-cell markers. TCRdb reprocessed the 5' RACE reads and reports one entry per CDR3 protein, with no DNA. The sample has about 460,000 distinct CDR3 sequences. Input material: blood T cells: a sorted CD56 or NKG2C T cell subset, CD4+ or CD8+ T cells, or bulk PBMC T cells (not recorded which). The receptors here all came from a woman in her 50s in good health.

The V and J genes are TRBV12-3 or TRBV12-4 and TRBJ2-3; checking the TCRdb D call of TRBD1 is not possible without DNA. This CDR3 is built from 15 residues. The chain's CDR3 is CASSRPSGGTDTQYF.

The chain has TRBV5-1 and TRBJ1-1; lacking DNA, the TRBD1 call made by TCRdb goes unchecked. Germline V gene sequence: CDR1 SGHRS, CDR2 YFSETQ. This CDR3 has 16 residues. The CDR3 region is CASSLSAGPKGTEAFF.

CDR3 sequence: CASSLVAGDGNSPLHF. This chain links TRBV7-2 with TRBJ1-6. Per the germline V gene, CDR1 is SGHTA and CDR2 is FQGNSA. The CDR3 has 16 residues.

V gene TRBV5-5 combines with J gene TRBJ1-1. The CDR3 totals 14 residues. Looked up from germline, CDR1 is SGHKS and CDR2 is YYEKEE (reference sequence). The CDR3 is CASSPLWANTEAFF.

The genes are TRBV7-9 and TRBJ1-4; as DNA is missing, the TRBD1 call by TCRdb cannot be tested. This CDR3 comprises 14 residues. Germline loops: CDR1 SEHNR, CDR2 FQNEAQ (reference sequence). CDR3 residues: CASRPDRADEKLFF. The entire variable domain, with the rest obtained from reference TRBV7-9 and TRBJ1-4, is as follows: DTGVSQNPRHKITKRGQNVTFRCDPISEHNRLYWYRQTLGQGPEFLTYFQNEAQLEKSRLLSDRFSAERPKGSFSTLEIQRTEQGDSAMYLCASRPDRADEKLFFGSGTQLSVL.

V gene TRBV20-1 combines with J gene TRBJ2-2; without DNA, the TCRdb call of TRBD2 cannot be checked. The germline V gene has CDR1 DFQATT and CDR2 SNEGSKA (reference sequence). This CDR3 is 15 amino acids long. CDR3 residues: CSAIKPGLATGELFF.

V and J are TRBV2 and TRBJ2-2. The CDR3 runs 12 residues. From germline, CDR1 is SNHLY and CDR2 FYNNEI. CDR3 sequence: CASSEEVRELFF. The full variable domain, rest sourced from reference TRBV2 and TRBJ2-2, is EPEVTQTPSHQVTQMGQEVILRCVPISNHLYFYWYRQILGQKVEFLVSFYNNEISEKSEIFDDQFSVERPDGSNFTLKIRSTKLEDSAMYFCASSEEVRELFFGEGSRLTVL.

This rearrangement joins TRBV5-6 to TRBJ1-1; TCRdb outputs TRBD1, but without DNA this stays unchecked. The CDR3 is made up of 16 amino acids. Per the germline V gene, CDR1 is SGHDT and CDR2 is YYEEEE. CDR3 region: CASSLGRGAMNTEAFF.

The chain is built from TRBV12-3 or TRBV12-4 and TRBJ2-3. This CDR3 is built from 15 residues. The CDR3 loop reads CASRLAGLATDTQYF.

The rearrangement uses TRBV27 and TRBJ2-3; TCRdb indicates TRBD2, and absent DNA this call remains unverified. CDR3 length equals 14 residues. Germline values: CDR1 MNHEY, CDR2 SMNVEV (reference sequence). The CDR3 loop reads CASSFSGIGDTQYF.

The chain links TRBV20-1 to TRBJ1-2; TCRdb outputs TRBD1, but without DNA this stays unchecked. The CDR3 is 14 amino acids. Germline V CDR1 and CDR2: DFQATT, SNEGSKA (reference sequence). This chain's CDR3 is CSARARDRDYGYTF.

The chain combines TRBV7-9 with TRBJ1-1; TCRdb's D call of TRBD1 is untestable without DNA. The germline V gene has CDR1 SEHNR and CDR2 FQNEAQ (reference sequence). CDR3 length: 12 residues. The CDR3 region is CASRGPKTEAFF.

The chain has TRBV12-3 or TRBV12-4 and TRBJ1-2; TCRdb returns TRBD1, unconfirmable since there is no DNA. There are 13 residues in the CDR3. The chain's CDR3 is CASKRTVSYGYTF.

This chain links TRBV2 with TRBJ2-3. The CDR3 extends over 13 amino acids. The germline V gene has CDR1 SNHLY and CDR2 FYNNEI. The CDR3 reads CASTGRSTDTQYF.

The chain employs TRBV19 and TRBJ2-1; checking the TCRdb D call of TRBD1 is not possible without DNA. The CDR3 totals 15 residues. Germline CDR1 LNHDA, CDR2 SQIVND (reference sequence). The CDR3 reads CASSNRGQYGNEQFF.

The chain recombines TRBV24-1 with TRBJ1-2; TCRdb indicates TRBD1, and absent DNA this call remains unverified. CDR3 length: 14 residues. Germline V gene sequence: CDR1 KGHDR, CDR2 SFDVKD. The CDR3 sequence: CATSDSWDSYGYTF.

This chain uses TRBV11-2 with TRBJ2-5; TCRdb's D call of TRBD2 is untestable without DNA. Germline V gene lookup returns CDR1 SGHAT and CDR2 FQNNGV. CDR3 length: 16 amino acids. The CDR3 sequence is CASSLEREALPWTQYF.

The chain couples TRBV11-3 to TRBJ2-3; there is no DNA to check the TCRdb D call of TRBD2. CDR1 SGHNT and CDR2 YENEEA come from the germline V gene. This CDR3 is built from 13 residues. The CDR3 loop is CASSRSPVDTQYF.

The chain employs TRBV10-3 and TRBJ2-1; absent DNA, TCRdb's TRBD2 call cannot be checked. The CDR3 totals 14 residues. The germline V gene encodes CDR1 ENHRY and CDR2 SYGVKD. The CDR3: CAISVTRDSNEQFF.

The chain uses TRBV30 and TRBJ2-4; TCRdb returns TRBD1, unconfirmable since there is no DNA. CDR1 is GTSNPN, CDR2 SVGIG, per germline (reference sequence). The CDR3 is 14 residues long. The CDR3 loop reads CAWSHPGQKNIQYF.

The CDR3: CASSLGAGGPSDTQYF. The chain has TRBV7-8 and TRBJ2-3; TCRdb gives TRBD2 as the D gene, but with no DNA this cannot be confirmed. The CDR3 has 16 amino acids. The germline CDR1 and CDR2 sequences are SGHVS and FQNEAQ.

The chain couples TRBV20-1 to TRBJ1-5; TCRdb returns TRBD1, unconfirmable since there is no DNA. The length of the CDR3 is 16 residues. CDR1 and CDR2 from the germline V gene are DFQATT and SNEGSKA (reference sequence). CDR3 sequence reads: CSARADRMRSNQPQHF.

The chain employs TRBV5-1 and TRBJ2-7; the D call of TRBD2 rests on TCRdb alone, since no DNA is present to check it. There are 17 residues in the CDR3. Germline V gene lookup returns CDR1 SGHRS and CDR2 YFSETQ. CDR3 sequence: CASSPGTINRHIHEQYF.

The rearrangement joins TRBV28 to TRBJ1-5; as DNA is missing, the TRBD1 call by TCRdb cannot be tested. The CDR3 extends over 13 amino acids. Germline V CDR1 and CDR2: MDHEN, SYDVKM. The CDR3 is CASMGAGHQPQHF.